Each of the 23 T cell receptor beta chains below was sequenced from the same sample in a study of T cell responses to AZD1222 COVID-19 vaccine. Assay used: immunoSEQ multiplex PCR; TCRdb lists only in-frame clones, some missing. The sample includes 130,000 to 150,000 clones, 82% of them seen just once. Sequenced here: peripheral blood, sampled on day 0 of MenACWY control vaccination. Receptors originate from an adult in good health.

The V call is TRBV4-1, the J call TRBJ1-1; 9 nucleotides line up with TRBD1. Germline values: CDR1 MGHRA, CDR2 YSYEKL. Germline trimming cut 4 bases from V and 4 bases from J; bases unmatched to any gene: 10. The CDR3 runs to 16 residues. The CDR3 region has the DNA TGCGCCAGCAGCCTCGGACAGGGGCGCGTTGGCACTGAAGCTTTCTTT. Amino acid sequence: CASSLGQGRVGTEAFF.

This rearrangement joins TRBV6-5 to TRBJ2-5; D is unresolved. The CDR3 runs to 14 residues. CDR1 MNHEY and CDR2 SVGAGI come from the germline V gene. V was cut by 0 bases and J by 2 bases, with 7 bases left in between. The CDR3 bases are TGTGCCAGCAGTTACTCGCTGGTTCAAGAGACCCAGTACTTC. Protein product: CASSYSLVQETQYF.

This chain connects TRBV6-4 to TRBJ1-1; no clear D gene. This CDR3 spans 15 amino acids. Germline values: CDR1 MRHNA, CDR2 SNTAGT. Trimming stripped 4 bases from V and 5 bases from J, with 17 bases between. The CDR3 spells CASSGPLIFTTEAFF. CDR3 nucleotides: TGTGCCAGCAGTGGCCCTTTGATATTTACGACTGAAGCTTTCTTT.

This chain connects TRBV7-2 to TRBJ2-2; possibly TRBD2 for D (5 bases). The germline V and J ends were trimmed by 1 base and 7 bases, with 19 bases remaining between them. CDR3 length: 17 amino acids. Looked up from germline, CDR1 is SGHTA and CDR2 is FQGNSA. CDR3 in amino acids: CASSLGVRAISVGELFF. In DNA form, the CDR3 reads TGTGCCAGCAGCTTAGGGGTGAGGGCGATATCCGTCGGGGAGCTGTTTTTT.

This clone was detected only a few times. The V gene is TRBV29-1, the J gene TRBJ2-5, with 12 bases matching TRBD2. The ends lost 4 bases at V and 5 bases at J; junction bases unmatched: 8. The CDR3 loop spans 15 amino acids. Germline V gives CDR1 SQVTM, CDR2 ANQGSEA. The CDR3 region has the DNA TGCAGCGTTGCCCCAGAGGGACTAGCGGGCGAGACCCAGTACTTC. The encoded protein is CSVAPEGLAGETQYF.

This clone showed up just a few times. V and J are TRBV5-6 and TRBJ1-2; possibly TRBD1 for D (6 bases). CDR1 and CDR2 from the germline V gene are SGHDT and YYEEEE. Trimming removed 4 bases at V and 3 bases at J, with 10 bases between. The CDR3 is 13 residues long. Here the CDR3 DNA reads TGTGCCAGCAGCCTGACAGGATACTATGGCTACACCTTC. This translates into CASSLTGYYGYTF.

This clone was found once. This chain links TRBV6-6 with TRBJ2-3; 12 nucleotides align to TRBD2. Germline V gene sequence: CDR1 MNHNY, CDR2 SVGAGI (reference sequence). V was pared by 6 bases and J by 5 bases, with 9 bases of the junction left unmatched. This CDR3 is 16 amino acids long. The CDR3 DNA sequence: TGTGCCAGCAGGATCCTAGCGGGGGGGCGTAGAGATACGCAGTATTTT. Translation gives CASRILAGGRRDTQYF.

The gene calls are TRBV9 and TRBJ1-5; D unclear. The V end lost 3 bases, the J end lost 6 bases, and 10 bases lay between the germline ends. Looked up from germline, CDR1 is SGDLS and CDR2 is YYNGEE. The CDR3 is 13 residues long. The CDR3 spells CASSGSPGQPQHF. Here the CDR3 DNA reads TGTGCCAGCAGCGGTTCTCCGGGTCAGCCCCAGCATTTT.

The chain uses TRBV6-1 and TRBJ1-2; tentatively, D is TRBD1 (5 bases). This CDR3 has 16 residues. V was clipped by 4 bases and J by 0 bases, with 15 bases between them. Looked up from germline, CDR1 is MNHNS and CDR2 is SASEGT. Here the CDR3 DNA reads TGTGCCAGCAGTGCGGGGTATAGCAGGGCTAACTATGGCTACACCTTC. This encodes CASSAGYSRANYGYTF.

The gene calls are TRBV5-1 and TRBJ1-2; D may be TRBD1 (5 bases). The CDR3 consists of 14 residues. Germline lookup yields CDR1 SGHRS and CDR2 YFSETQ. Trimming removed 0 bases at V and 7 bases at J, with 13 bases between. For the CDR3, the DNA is TGCGCCAGCAGCTTGGAGCGGTCAGGGTTTGGCTACACCTTC. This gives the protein CASSLERSGFGYTF.

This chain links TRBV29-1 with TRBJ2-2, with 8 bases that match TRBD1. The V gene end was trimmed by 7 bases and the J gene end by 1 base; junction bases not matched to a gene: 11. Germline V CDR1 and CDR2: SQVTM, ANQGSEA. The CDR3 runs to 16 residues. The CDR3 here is CSDPLLQGGNTGELFF. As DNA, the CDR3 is TGCAGCGACCCGCTACTACAGGGGGGGAACACCGGGGAGCTGTTTTTT.

The DNA for the CDR3 is TGTGCCAGCAGCCGGACTAGCGGGGGACTTTACAATGAGCAGTTCTTC. It translates to CASSRTSGGLYNEQFF. V is TRBV9 and J is TRBJ2-1; TRBD2 aligns across 13 bases. The CDR3 is 16 residues long. Germline assignment: CDR1 SGDLS and CDR2 YYNGEE. Germline trimming cut 4 bases from V and 4 bases from J; bases unmatched to any gene: 5.

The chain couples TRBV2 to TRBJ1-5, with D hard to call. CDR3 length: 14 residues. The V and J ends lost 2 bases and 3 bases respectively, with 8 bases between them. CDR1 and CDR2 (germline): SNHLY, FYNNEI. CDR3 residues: CASSETSSNQPQHF. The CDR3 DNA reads TGTGCCAGCAGTGAAACTAGTTCCAATCAGCCCCAGCATTTT.

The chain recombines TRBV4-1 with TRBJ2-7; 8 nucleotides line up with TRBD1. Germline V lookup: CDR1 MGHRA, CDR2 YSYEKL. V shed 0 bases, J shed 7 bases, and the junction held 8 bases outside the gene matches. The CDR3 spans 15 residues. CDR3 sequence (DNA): TGCGCCAGCAGCCAAGACGCGACAGGGGTGCGTGAGCAGTACTTC. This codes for CASSQDATGVREQYF.

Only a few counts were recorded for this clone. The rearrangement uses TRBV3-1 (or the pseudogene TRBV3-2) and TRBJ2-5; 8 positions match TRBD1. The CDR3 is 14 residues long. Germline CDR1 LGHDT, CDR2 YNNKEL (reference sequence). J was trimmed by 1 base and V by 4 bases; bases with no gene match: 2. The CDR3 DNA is TGTGCCAGCAGCCGGACAGGGAGCCAAGAGACCCAGTACTTC. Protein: CASSRTGSQETQYF.

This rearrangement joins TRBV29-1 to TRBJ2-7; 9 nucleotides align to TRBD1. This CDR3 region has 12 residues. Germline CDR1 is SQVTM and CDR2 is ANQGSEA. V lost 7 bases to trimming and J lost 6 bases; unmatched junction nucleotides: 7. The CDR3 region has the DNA TGCAGCGCTTTAAACAGGGGGCCCGAGCAGTACTTC. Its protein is CSALNRGPEQYF.

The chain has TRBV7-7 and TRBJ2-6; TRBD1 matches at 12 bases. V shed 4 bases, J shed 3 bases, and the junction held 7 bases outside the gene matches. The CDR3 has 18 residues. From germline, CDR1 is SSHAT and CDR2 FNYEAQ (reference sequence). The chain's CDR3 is CASSSSRDRGLGANVLTF. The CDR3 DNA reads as TGTGCCAGCAGCTCCTCCCGGGACAGGGGGCTTGGGGCCAACGTCCTGACTTTC. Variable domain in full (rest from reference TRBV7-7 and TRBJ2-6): GAGVSQSPRYKVTKRGQDVTLRCDPISSHATLYWYQQALGQGPEFLTYFNYEAQPDKSGLPSDRFSAERPEGSISTLTIQRTEQRDSAMYRCASSSSRDRGLGANVLTFGAGSRLTVL.

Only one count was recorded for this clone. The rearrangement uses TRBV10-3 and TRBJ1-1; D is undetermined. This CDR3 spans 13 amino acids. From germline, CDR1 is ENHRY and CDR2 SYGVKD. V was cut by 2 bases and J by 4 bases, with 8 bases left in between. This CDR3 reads CAISEGVGTEAFF. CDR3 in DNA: TGTGCCATCAGTGAGGGGGTGGGCACTGAAGCTTTCTTT.

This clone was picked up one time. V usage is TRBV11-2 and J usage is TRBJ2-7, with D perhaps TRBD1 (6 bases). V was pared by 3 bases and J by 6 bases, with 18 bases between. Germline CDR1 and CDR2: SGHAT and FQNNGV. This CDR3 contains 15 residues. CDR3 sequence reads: CASSLSPGHRIEQYV. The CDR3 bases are TGTGCCAGCAGCTTGTCCCCGGGACACCGAATCGAGCAGTACGTC.

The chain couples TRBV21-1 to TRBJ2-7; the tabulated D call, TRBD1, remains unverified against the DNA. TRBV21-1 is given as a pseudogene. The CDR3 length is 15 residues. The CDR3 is CASSKGAGQMYEQYF. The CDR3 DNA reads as TGTGCCAGCAGCAAAGGGGCAGGGCAGATGTACGAGCAGTACTTC.

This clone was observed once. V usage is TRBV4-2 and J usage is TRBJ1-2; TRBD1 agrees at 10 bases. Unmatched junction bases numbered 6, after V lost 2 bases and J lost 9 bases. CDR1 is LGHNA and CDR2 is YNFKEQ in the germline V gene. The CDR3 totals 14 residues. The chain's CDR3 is CASSQPGQGPRYTF. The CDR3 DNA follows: TGTGCCAGCAGCCAACCGGGACAGGGGCCCCGCTACACCTTC.

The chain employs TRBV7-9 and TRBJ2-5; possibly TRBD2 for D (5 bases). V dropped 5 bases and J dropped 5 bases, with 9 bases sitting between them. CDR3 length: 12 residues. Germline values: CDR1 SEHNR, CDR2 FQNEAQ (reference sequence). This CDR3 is CASSRQRETQYF. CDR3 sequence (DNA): TGTGCCAGCAGCAGGCAGCGGGAGACCCAGTACTTC. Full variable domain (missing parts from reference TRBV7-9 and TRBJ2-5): DTGVSQNPRHKITKRGQNVTFRCDPISEHNRLYWYRQTLGQGPEFLTYFQNEAQLEKSRLLSDRFSAERPKGSFSTLEIQRTEQGDSAMYLCASSRQRETQYFGPGTRLLVL.

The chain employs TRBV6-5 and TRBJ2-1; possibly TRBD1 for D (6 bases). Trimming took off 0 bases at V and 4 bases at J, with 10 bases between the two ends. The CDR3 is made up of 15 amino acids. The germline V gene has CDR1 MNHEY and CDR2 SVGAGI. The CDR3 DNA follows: TGTGCCAGCAGTTACTCGATCGGACAGTACAATGAGCAGTTCTTC. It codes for CASSYSIGQYNEQFF.